The entry that follows covers one T cell receptor (beta chain) sequence. The antigen remains unidentified. The data stem from a study of T cell responses to AZD1222 COVID-19 vaccine. Study-wide results and caveats: Researchers took repertoire samples only after the peak T cell response had come. Breadth and depth of Spike-specific TCRs rose after two AZD1222 doses. Among vaccine-associated CD4 TCRs, coverage spanned spike, with dominance at 160-218 and 743-854.

Assay used: immunoSEQ multiplex PCR; TCRdb lists only in-frame clones, some missing. The sample includes 110,000 to 150,000 clones, roughly 88% of them seen just once. The CDR3 is made up of 15 amino acids. J was trimmed by 5 bases and V by 6 bases; bases with no gene match: 9. Germline V gene lookup returns CDR1 SGHTA and CDR2 FQGNSA. The clonotype was recovered from an adult in good health. Sequencing used peripheral blood, obtained on day 0 of AZD1222 vaccination. The chain joins TRBV7-2 to TRBJ1-2; 10 bases agree with TRBD1. DNA for the CDR3: TGTGCCAGCAGGCGGGAACCGGGACAGGGGTATGGCTACACCTTC. Amino acids: CASRREPGQGYGYTF.